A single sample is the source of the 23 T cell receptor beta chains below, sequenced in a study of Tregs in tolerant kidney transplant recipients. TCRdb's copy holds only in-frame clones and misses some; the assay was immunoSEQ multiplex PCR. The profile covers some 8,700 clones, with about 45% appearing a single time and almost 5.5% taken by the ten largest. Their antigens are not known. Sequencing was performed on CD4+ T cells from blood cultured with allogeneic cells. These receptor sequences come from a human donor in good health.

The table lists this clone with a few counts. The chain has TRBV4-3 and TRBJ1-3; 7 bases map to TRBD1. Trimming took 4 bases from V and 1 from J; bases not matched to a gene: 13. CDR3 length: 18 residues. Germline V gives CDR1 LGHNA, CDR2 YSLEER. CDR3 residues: CASSRRRTGDLSGNTIYF. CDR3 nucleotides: TGCGCCAGCAGCCGGCGCCGGACAGGCGATTTATCTGGAAACACCATATATTTT.

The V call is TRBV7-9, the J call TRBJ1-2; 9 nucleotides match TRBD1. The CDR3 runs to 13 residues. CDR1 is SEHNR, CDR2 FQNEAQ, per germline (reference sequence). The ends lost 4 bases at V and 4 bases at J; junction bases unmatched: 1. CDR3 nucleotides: TGTGCCAGCAGCTCGGACAGGGGCTATGGCTACACCTTC. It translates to CASSSDRGYGYTF.

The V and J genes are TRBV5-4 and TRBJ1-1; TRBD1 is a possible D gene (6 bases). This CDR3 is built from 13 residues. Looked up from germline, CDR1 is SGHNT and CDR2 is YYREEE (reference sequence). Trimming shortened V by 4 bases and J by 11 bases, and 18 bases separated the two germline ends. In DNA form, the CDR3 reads TGTGCCAGCAGCCTCGGGACGGGGGCCCGCGCTTTCTTT. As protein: CASSLGTGARAFF.

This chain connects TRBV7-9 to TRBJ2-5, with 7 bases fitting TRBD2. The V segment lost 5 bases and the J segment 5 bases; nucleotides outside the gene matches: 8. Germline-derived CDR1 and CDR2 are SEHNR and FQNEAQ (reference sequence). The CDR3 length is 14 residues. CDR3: CASSPPTSPETQYF. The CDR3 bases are TGTGCCAGCAGCCCTCCGACTAGCCCCGAGACCCAGTACTTC. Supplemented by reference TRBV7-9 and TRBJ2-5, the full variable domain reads DTGVSQNPRHKITKRGQNVTFRCDPISEHNRLYWYRQTLGQGPEFLTYFQNEAQLEKSRLLSDRFSAERPKGSFSTLEIQRTEQGDSAMYLCASSPPTSPETQYFGPGTRLLVL.

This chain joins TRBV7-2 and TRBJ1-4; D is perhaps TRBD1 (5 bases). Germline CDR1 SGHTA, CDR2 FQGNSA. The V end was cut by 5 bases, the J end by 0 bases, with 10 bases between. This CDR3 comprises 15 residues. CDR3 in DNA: TGTGCCAGCAGCACGCAGGGTTCAACTAATGAAAAACTGTTTTTT. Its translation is CASSTQGSTNEKLFF.

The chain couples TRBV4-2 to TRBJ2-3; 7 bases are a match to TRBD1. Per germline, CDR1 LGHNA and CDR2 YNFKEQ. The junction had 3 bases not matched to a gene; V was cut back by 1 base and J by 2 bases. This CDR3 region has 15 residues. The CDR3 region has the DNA TGTGCCAGCAGCCAAGGACAGGGCTACACAGATACGCAGTATTTT. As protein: CASSQGQGYTDTQYF.

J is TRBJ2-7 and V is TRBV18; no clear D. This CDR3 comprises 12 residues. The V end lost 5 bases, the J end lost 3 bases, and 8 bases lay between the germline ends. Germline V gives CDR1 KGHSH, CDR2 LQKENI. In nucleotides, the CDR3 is TGTGCCAGCTCAACCGGACGCTACGAGCAGTACTTC. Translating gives CASSTGRYEQYF.

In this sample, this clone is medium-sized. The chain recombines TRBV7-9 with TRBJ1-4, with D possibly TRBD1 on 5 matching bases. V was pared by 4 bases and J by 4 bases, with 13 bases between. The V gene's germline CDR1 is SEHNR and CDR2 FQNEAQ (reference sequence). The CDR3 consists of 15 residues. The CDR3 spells CASSSRGAYNEKLFF. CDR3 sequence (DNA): TGTGCCAGCAGCTCCCGGGGCGCTTATAATGAAAAACTGTTTTTT.

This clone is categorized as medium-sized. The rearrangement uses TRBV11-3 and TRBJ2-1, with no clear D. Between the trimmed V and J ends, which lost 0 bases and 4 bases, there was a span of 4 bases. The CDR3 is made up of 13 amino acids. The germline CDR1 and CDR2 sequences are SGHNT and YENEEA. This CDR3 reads CASSLEGYNEQFF. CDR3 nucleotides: TGTGCCAGCAGCTTAGAGGGGTACAATGAGCAGTTCTTC. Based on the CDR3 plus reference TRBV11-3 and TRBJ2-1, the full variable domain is EAGVVQSPRYKIIEKKQPVAFWCNPISGHNTLYWYLQNLGQGPELLIRYENEEAVDDSQLPKDRFSAERLKGVDSTLKIQPAELGDSAVYLCASSLEGYNEQFFGPGTRLTVL.

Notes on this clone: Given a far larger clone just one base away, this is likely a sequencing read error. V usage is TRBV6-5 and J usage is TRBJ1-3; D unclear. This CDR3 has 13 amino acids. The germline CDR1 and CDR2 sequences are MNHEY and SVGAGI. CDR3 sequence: CASSYVPGNTMYF. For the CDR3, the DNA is TGTGCCAGCAGTTACGTCCCTGGAAACACCATGTATTTT.

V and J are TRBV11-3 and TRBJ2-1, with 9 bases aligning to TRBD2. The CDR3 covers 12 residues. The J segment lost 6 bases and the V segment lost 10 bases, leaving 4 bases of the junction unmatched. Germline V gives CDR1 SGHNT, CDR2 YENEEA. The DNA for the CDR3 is TGTGCCACGGGACTAGCTCCCAATGAGCAGTTCTTC. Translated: CATGLAPNEQFF.

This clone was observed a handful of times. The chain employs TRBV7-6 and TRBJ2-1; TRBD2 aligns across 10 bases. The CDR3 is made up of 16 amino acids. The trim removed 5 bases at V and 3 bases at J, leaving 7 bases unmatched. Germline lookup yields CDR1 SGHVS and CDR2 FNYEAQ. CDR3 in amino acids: CASSPRASGGYNEQFF. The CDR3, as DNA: TGTGCCAGCAGCCCCAGGGCTAGCGGGGGCTACAATGAGCAGTTCTTC. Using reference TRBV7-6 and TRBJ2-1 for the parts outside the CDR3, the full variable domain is GAGVSQSPRYKVTKRGQDVALRCDPISGHVSLYWYRQALGQGPEFLTYFNYEAQQDKSGLPNDRFSAERPEGSISTLTIQRTEQRDSAMYRCASSPRASGGYNEQFFGPGTRLTVL.

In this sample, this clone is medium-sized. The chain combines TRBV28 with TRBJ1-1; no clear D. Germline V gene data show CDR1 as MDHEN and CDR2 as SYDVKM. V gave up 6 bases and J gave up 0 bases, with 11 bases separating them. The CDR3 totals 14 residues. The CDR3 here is CASRLRRLNTEAFF. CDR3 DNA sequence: TGTGCCAGCAGACTCAGGCGACTGAACACTGAAGCTTTCTTT.

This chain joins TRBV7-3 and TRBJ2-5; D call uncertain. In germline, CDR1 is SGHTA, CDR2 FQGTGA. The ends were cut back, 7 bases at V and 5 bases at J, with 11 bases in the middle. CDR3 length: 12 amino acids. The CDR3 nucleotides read TGTGCCAGCACTCGAAGGTGGGAGACCCAGTACTTC. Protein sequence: CASTRRWETQYF.

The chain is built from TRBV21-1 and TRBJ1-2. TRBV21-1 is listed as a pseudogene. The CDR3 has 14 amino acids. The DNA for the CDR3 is TGTGCCAGCAGCGGGGACCGGGCTACCTATGGCTACACCTTC. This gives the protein CASSGDRATYGYTF.

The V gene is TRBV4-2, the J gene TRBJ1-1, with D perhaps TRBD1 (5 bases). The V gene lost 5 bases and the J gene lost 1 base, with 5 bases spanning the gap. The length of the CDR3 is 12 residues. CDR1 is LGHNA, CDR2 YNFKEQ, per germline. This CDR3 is CASSGGNTEAFF. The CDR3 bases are TGTGCCAGCAGCGGGGGGAACACTGAAGCTTTCTTT.

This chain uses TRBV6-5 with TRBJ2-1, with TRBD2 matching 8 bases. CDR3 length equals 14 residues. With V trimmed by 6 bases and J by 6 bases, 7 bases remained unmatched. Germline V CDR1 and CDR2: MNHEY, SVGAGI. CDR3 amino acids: CASRLGGGPNEQFF. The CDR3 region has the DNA TGTGCCAGCAGACTCGGGGGGGGCCCCAATGAGCAGTTCTTC.

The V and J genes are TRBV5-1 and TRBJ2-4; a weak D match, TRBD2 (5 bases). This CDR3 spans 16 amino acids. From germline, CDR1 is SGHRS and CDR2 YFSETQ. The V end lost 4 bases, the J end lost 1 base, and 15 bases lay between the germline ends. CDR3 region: CASSRSPGTAKNIQYF. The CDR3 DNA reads TGCGCCAGCAGCCGTAGCCCGGGAACTGCCAAAAACATTCAGTACTTC.

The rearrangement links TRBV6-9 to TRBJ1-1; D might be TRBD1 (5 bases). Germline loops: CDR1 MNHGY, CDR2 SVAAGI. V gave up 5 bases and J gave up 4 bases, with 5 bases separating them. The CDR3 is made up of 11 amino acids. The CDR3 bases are TGTGCCAGCAGTAGGGGCACTGAAGCTTTCTTT. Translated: CASSRGTEAFF.

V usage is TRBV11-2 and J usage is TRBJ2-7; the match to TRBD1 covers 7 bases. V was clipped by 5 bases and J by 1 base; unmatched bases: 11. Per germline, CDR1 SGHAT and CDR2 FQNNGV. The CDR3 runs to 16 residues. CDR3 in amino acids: CASSPGQVFVSYEQYF. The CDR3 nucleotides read TGTGCCAGCAGCCCCGGACAGGTTTTTGTATCCTACGAGCAGTACTTC.

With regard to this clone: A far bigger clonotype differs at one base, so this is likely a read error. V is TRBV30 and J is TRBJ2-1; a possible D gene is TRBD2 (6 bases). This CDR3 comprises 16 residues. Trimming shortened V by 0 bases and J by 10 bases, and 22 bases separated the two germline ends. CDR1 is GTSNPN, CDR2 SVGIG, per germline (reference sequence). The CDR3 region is CAWSVKVGLSYYEQFF. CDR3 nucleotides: TGTGCCTGGAGTGTAAAAGTAGGACTATCATACTACGAGCAGTTCTTC.

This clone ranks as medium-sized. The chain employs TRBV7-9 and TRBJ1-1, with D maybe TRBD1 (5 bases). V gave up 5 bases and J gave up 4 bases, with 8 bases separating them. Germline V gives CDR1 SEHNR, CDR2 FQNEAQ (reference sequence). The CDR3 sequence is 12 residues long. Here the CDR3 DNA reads TGTGCCAGCAGCCCTAGGGGCACTGAAGCTTTCTTT. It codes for CASSPRGTEAFF.

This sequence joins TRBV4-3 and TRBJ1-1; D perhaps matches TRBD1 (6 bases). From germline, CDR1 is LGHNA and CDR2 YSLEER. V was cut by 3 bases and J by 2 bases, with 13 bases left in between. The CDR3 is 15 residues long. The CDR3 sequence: CASSQHRAGNTEAFF. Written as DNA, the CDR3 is TGCGCCAGCAGCCAGCACAGGGCAGGAAACACTGAAGCTTTCTTT.